The rows below give T cell receptor beta chains drawn from one sample of a study of shared clonotypes between healthy human individuals. Here immunoSEQ multiplex PCR was the method, and the copy in TCRdb shows in-frame clones only, minus some. This repertoire shows 950,000 to 1,300,000 clones, approximately 76% found once; its top ten account for approximately 1.5%. The sequencing input was memory CD4+ T cells sorted from blood. The source is a man aged 18 to 29 in good health. Both conserved end residues are part of each CDR3. Each record gives: V gene, CDR3 length, J gene, CDR3 protein.

V: TRBV27
length: 14
J: TRBJ1-4
CDR3: CASRSIGGNEKLFF

V: TRBV6-1
length: 14
J: TRBJ1-5
CDR3: CASSAGPSNQPQHF

V: TRBV9
length: 15
J: TRBJ2-3
CDR3: CASSVRTGGSDTQYF

V: TRBV2
length: 15
J: TRBJ2-7
CDR3: CASSGGGIVIHEQYF

V: TRBV5-4
length: 17
J: TRBJ2-3
CDR3: CASSLGGASRGTDTQYF

V: TRBV18
length: 14
J: TRBJ1-5
CDR3: CASSPAVSNQPQHF

V: TRBV11-2
length: 13
J: TRBJ1-1
CDR3: CASSFSTGTEAFF

V: TRBV18
length: 13
J: TRBJ1-3
CDR3: CASSPARGNTIYF

V: TRBV2
length: 15
J: TRBJ1-2
CDR3: CASGLGASANYGYTF

V: TRBV19
length: 14
J: TRBJ1-3
CDR3: CASTSTGTGNTIYF

V: TRBV28
length: 14
J: TRBJ2-1
CDR3: CASVTGSRNNEQFF

V: TRBV5-4
length: 13
J: TRBJ2-5
CDR3: CASSLVLGETQYF

V: TRBV7-9
length: 16
J: TRBJ2-3
CDR3: CASSLVVVGGEDTQYF

V: TRBV30
length: 14
J: TRBJ2-7
CDR3: CAWSVPMKHYEQYF

V: TRBV19
length: 15
J: TRBJ1-5
CDR3: CASRGGQASNQPQHF